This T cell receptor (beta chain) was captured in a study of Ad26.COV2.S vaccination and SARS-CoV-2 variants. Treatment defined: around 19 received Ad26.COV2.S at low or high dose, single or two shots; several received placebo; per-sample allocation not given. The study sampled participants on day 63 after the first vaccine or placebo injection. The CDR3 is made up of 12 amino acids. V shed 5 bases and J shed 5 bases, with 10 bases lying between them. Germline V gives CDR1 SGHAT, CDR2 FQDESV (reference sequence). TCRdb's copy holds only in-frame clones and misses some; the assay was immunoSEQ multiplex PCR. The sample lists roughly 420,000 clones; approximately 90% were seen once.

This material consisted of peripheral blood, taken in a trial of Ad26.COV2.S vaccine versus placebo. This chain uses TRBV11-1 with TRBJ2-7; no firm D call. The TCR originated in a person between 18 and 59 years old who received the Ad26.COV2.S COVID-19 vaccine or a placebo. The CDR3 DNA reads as TGTGCCAGCAGCCCCGGTGGTCACGAGCAGTACTTC. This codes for CASSPGGHEQYF.